This is a list of T cell receptor beta chains from one sample in a study of cytotoxic CD8 clonotypes in ibrutinib-treated CLL. The data were produced by immunoSEQ multiplex PCR, yet TCRdb's version contains in-frame clones alone and is incomplete. The sample includes some 130,000 clones, 84% of them seen just once. This sample comprised PBMCs, obtained after 24 months of ibrutinib treatment. The receptors derive from a human donor with chronic lymphocytic leukemia. CDR3s include the opening cysteine and the closing phenylalanine or tryptophan. D genes are given only for firm matches. Size is omitted from some rows. Given values are once, few, many or a class for expanded clones.

TRBJ2-7,TRBV11-2,TRBD1,.,TGTGCCAGCAGCTTAGGAACTAGGACAGGGAGCGAGCAGTACTTC,CASSLGTRTGSEQYF
TRBJ2-7,TRBV2,TRBD1,.,TGTGCCACCGGGACAGGGCGTTCCTACGAGCAGTACTTC,CATGTGRSYEQYF
TRBJ1-6,TRBV7-2,.,.,TGTGCCAGCAATGGCCTTTGGGACAATTCACCCCTCCACTTT,CASNGLWDNSPLHF
TRBJ2-5,TRBV10-2,.,.,TGCGCCAGCAGCGGGACGGTCCAAGAGACCCAGTACTTC,CASSGTVQETQYF
TRBJ1-5,TRBV19,.,.,TGTGCCAGTAGTATAGGGGCAGGGGACCCACATCAGCCCCAGCATTTT,CASSIGAGDPHQPQHF
TRBJ2-3,TRBV6-6,.,few,TGTGCCAGCAGGCCCGGCGGGAGCACAGATACGCAGTATTTT,CASRPGGSTDTQYF
TRBJ2-1,TRBV7-2,TRBD2,.,TGTGCCAGCAGCTTAGACCAGCGGGGGGTCCATGAGCAGTTCTTC,CASSLDQRGVHEQFF
TRBJ2-3,TRBV5-6,TRBD2,.,TGTGCCAGCAGCTCCCCTAGCGGGGACCTCCTTAGCACAGATACGCAGTATTTT,CASSSPSGDLLSTDTQYF
TRBJ1-1,TRBV5-1,.,.,TGCGCCAGCAGATCAGGACATACGAACACTGAAGCTTTCTTT,CASRSGHTNTEAFF
TRBJ2-7,TRBV5-1,.,.,TGCGCCAGCAGCTTGATCTGGGGGCCCTACGAGCAGTACTTC,CASSLIWGPYEQYF
TRBJ2-4,TRBV5-5,.,once,TGTGCCAGCAGCTCCCAGCCTCTCCTAGCCAAAAACATTCAGTACTTC,CASSSQPLLAKNIQYF
TRBJ2-7,TRBV30,.,.,TGTGCCTGGAGCCGTCTATCCTACGAGCAGTACTTC,CAWSRLSYEQYF
TRBJ2-1,TRBV11-3,TRBD2,.,TGTGCCAGCAGCCCATTCGGGACTAGCGGGGGGGCCGACGAGCAGTTCTTC,CASSPFGTSGGADEQFF
TRBJ2-5,TRBV2,TRBD1,.,TGTGCCAGCAGTGGGGACAGCCAAGAGACCCAGTACTTC,CASSGDSQETQYF
TRBJ1-4,TRBV9,.,.,TGTGCCAGCAGCGTAGGGGACACCATCGAAAAACTGTTTTTT,CASSVGDTIEKLFF
TRBJ1-1,TRBV7-2,.,.,TGTGCCAGCAGCCGTGGGACCGCTACCATGAACACTGAAGCTTTCTTT,CASSRGTATMNTEAFF
TRBJ1-2,TRBV5-1,TRBD1,.,TGCGCCAGCAGCTTTGGACAGGGACGCGATGGCTACACCTTC,CASSFGQGRDGYTF
TRBJ2-6,TRBV5-4,.,.,TGTGCCAGCAGCAGACAGGATTGGTCTGGGGCCAACGTCCTGACTTTC,CASSRQDWSGANVLTF
TRBJ2-3,TRBV7-6,.,.,TGTGCCAGCAGCCCTACCTCGGCCCATGGCACAGATACGCAGTATTTT,CASSPTSAHGTDTQYF
TRBJ2-4,TRBV7-8,.,.,TGTGCCAGCAGCTTAGCGGGCCACCCCGCGGACATTCAGTACTTC,CASSLAGHPADIQYF
TRBJ2-4,TRBV27,.,.,TGTGCCAGCAGTTCATGGTTGCTAGCCAAAAACATTCAGTACTTC,CASSSWLLAKNIQYF
TRBJ2-4,TRBV6-5,.,.,TGTGCCAGCAGTTACTCGAGGGGGGAAAACATTCAGTACTTC,CASSYSRGENIQYF
TRBJ1-2,TRBV2,TRBD1,.,TGTGCCAGCAGTGTACAGGGGAGCCATGGCTACACCTTC,CASSVQGSHGYTF
TRBJ1-4,TRBV5-1,.,.,TGCGCCAGCAGTGATCGACAGAGAGATGAAAAACTGTTTTTT,CASSDRQRDEKLFF
TRBJ1-1,TRBV19,.,.,TGTGTCAGTAGGGGGTTGATGGACACTGAAGCTTTCTTT,CVSRGLMDTEAFF
TRBJ2-1,TRBV25-1,.,.,TGTGCCAGCAGTGAAGTTGCAGGGGTAGACTCCTACAATGAGCAGTTCTTC,CASSEVAGVDSYNEQFF
TRBJ2-3,TRBV27,.,.,TGTGCCAGCAGTTTGGTGACAGGTAGCACAGATACGCAGTATTTT,CASSLVTGSTDTQYF
TRBJ1-5,TRBV2,.,.,TGTGCCGGGGGACGGATTAACAATCAGCCCCAGCATTTT,CAGGRINNQPQHF
TRBJ1-5,TRBV28,.,.,TGTGCCAGCAGTAGGGACAGCAATCAGCCCCAGCATTTT,CASSRDSNQPQHF
TRBJ2-5,TRBV7-2,.,once,TGTGCCAGCAGCTTAGGAGGGGCTTGGGAGACCCAGTACTTC,CASSLGGAWETQYF
TRBJ2-4,TRBV7-9,.,.,TGTGCCAGCAGCTCCCTGACACCAGTAGCCAAAAACATTCAGTACTTC,CASSSLTPVAKNIQYF
TRBJ1-5,TRBV28,TRBD1,.,TGTGCCATCTCAATACCCAAACAGGGGGCGCGGGGCAATCAGCCCCAGCATTTT,CAISIPKQGARGNQPQHF
TRBJ2-2,TRBV4-3,TRBD2,.,TGCGCCAGCAGCCAACCGGGACTAGCAGGCACCAGGGAGCTGTTTTTT,CASSQPGLAGTRELFF
TRBJ1-1,TRBV7-9,TRBD1,few,TGTGCCAGCAGCCCCGACAGGGCGGGGGACACTGAAGCTTTCTTT,CASSPDRAGDTEAFF
TRBJ2-2,TRBV28,TRBD1,.,TGTGCCAGCAGACGGACAGGGAACACCGGGGAGCTGTTTTTT,CASRRTGNTGELFF
TRBJ2-3,TRBV18,.,.,TGTGCGGCGGGCAGCTTCACAGATACGCAGTATTTT,CAAGSFTDTQYF
TRBJ1-6,TRBV7-6,.,few,TGTGCCAGCAGCCGCACAGCGCGACTAAGCTCCTATAATTCACCCCTCCACTTT,CASSRTARLSSYNSPLHF
TRBJ2-4,TRBV19,TRBD1,.,TGTGCCAGTAGTAACCAAGACAGGGGGCGAAAAAAAAACATTCAGTACTTC,CASSNQDRGRKKNIQYF